This T cell receptor beta chain was profiled in a study of T cell responses to AZD1222 COVID-19 vaccine. Notes on the study in general: Vaccine-associated CD4 TCRs spanned spike, dominant at 160-218 and 743-854. Sampling captured repertoires only after the peak T cell response.

Clones were read by immunoSEQ multiplex PCR, and TCRdb kept only the in-frame ones, dropping some. The sample consists of just under 90,000 clones, 70% to 90% of them appearing once. CDR1 and CDR2 from the germline V gene are SGHTA and FQGNSA. V trimming: 5 bases; J trimming: 3 bases; junction bases outside the gene matches: 4. The CDR3 is made up of 15 amino acids. A remark on this clone: Its antigen remains unknown.

The material sequenced was peripheral blood, taken on day 0 of MenACWY control vaccination. This clonotype was obtained from an adult in good health. V usage is TRBV7-2 and J usage is TRBJ2-2, with TRBD2 matching 9 bases. CDR3 bases: TGTGCCAGCAGCCGTAGCGGGGGTGACACCGGGGAGCTGTTTTTT. Protein product: CASSRSGGDTGELFF.